This T cell receptor (beta chain) came from a study of human T cells and chemical hapten exposure. From germline, CDR1 is SGHDT and CDR2 YYEEEE. This CDR3 region has 16 residues. V was pared by 0 bases and J by 0 bases, with 10 bases between. The sample holds a few counts of this clonotype. TCRdb reanalysed the RACE reads using MiXCR and keeps one entry per CDR3 protein. This sample has roughly 100,000 distinct CDR3 sequences, with 11% found just once. Time point defined: patch test 1, 2 weeks after DPC sensitization. Treatment given: therapeutic diphenylcyclopropenone sensitization with weekly scalp DPC.

The specimen was whole blood, collected in connection with sensitization to the hapten diphenylcyclopropenone (DPC). This sequence was found in a woman in her forties with alopecia areata. Some clones in this sample may be carry-over from other donors' samples. This rearrangement joins TRBV5-6 to TRBJ1-3, with unresolved D. CDR3 bases: TGTGCCAGCAGCTTGGTTGGGCCGTCCTCTGGAAACACCATATATTTT. It yields the protein CASSLVGPSSGNTIYF.